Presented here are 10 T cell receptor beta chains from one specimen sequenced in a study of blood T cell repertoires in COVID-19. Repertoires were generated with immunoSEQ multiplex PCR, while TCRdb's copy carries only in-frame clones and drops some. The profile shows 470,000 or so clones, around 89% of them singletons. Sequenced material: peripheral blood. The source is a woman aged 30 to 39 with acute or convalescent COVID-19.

The CDR3 coding sequence is TGTGCCAGCAGCTTAAGCCCTGCCCCAAACTATGGCTACACCTTC. Residues: CASSLSPAPNYGYTF. V and J are TRBV7-2 and TRBJ1-2; no clear D. The CDR3 is 15 amino acids. CDR1 SGHTA and CDR2 FQGNSA come from the germline V gene. V shed 2 bases and J shed 2 bases, with 12 bases lying between them.

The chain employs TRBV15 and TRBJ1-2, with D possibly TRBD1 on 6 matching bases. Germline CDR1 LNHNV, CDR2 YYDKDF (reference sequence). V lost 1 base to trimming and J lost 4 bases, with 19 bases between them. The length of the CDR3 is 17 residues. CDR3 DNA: TGTGCCACCAGCAGAGTATGGCAGGGGTGGTGGATCTATGGCTACACCTTC. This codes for CATSRVWQGWWIYGYTF.

CDR3 residues: CASAQTGAIGYEQYF. CDR3 sequence (DNA): TGTGCCAGTGCCCAGACAGGGGCAATAGGGTACGAGCAGTACTTC. The gene calls are TRBV19 and TRBJ2-7; TRBD1 matches 8 bases. CDR3 length: 15 residues. CDR1 LNHDA and CDR2 SQIVND come from the germline V gene (reference sequence). V was pared by 8 bases and J by 4 bases, with 13 bases of the junction left unmatched.

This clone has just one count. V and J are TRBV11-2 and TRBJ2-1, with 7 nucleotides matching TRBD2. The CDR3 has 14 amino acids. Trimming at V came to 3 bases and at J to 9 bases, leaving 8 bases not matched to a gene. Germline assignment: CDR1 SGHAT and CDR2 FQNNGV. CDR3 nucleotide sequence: TGTGCCAGCAGCTTCCGGGGGGTACCGCTTGAGCAGTTCTTC. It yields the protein CASSFRGVPLEQFF.

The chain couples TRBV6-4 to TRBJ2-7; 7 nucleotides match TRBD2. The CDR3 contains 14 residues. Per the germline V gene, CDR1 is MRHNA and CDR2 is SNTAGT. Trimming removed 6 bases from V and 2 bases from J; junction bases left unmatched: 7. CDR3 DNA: TGTGCCAGCAGAGGACTAGGATTAACCTACGAGCAGTACTTC. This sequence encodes CASRGLGLTYEQYF.

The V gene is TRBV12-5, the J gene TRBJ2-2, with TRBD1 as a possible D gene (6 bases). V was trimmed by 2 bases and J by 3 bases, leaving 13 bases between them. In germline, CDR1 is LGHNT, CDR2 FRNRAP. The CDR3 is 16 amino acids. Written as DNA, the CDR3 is TGTGCTAGTGGTTTGTTTCGGGACATCTACACCGGGGAGCTGTTTTTT. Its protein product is CASGLFRDIYTGELFF.

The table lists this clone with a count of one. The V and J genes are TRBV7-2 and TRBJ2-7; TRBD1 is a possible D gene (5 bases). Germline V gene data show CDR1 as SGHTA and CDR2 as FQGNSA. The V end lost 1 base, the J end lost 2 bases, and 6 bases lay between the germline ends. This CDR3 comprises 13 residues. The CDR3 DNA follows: TGTGCCAGCAGCTTAGACAGGACCTACGAGCAGTACTTC. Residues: CASSLDRTYEQYF.

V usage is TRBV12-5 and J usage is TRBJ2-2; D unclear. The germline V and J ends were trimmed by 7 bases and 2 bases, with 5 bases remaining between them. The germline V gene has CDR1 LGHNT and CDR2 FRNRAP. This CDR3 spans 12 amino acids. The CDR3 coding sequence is TGTGCTAGTGCGGTCAACACCGGGGAGCTGTTTTTT. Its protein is CASAVNTGELFF.

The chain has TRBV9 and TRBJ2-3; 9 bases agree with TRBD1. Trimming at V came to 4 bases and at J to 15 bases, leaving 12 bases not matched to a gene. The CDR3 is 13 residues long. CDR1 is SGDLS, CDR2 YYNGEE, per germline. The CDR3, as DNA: TGTGCCAGCAGCACCCCCGGGACAGGGTTTCAATATTTT. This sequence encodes CASSTPGTGFQYF. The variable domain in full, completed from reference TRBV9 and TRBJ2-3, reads DSGVTQTPKHLITATGQRVTLRCSPRSGDLSVYWYQQSLDQGLQFLIQYYNGEERAKGNILERFSAQQFPDLHSELNLSSLELGDSALYFCASSTPGTGFQYFGPGTRLTVL.

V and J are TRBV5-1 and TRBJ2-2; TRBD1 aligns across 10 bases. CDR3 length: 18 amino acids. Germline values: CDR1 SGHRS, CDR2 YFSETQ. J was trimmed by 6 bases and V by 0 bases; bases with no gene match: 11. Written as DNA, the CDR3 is TGCGCCAGCAGCTTGGCGGGACAGGGGATTGGTATATCCGGGGAGCTGTTTTTT. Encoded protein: CASSLAGQGIGISGELFF.